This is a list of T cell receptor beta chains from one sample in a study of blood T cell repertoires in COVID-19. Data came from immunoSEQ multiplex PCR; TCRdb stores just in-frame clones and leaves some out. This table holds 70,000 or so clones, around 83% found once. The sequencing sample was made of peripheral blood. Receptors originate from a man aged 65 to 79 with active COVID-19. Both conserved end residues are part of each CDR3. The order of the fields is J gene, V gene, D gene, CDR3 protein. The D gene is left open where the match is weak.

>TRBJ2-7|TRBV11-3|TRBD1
CASSSNWGQGNLYEQYF
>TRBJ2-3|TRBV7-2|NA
CASRRTGRVAGPTDTQYF
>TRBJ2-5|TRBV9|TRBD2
CASSVAPSGSLGKETQYF
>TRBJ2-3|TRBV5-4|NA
CASSPTSPRADTQYF
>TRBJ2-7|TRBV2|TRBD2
CASSPGLAGPF
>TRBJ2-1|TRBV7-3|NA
CASSLIGGNNEQFF
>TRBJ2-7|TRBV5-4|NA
CASSLGSSYEQYF
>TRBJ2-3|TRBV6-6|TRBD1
CASTGTGITDTQYF
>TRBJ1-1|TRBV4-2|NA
CASSQRGGGRSTEAFF
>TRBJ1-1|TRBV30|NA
CAWAKQARAFF
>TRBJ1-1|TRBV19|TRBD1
CASSTRQGNTEAFF
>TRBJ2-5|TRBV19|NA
CASGPGLQETQYF
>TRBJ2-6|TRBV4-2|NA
CASSQGDPRGPSGANVLTF
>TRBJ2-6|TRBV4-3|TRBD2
CASSQGGGSRSGANVLTF
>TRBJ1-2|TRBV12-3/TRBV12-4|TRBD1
CASRQGQGLGYTF
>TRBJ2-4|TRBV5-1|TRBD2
CASMGTSGTGIQYF
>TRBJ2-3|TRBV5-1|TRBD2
CASSLVPGGPGTDTQYF
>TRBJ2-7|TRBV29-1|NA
CSVGGSSYEQYF
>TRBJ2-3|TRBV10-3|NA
CAISDQTRLSTDTQYF
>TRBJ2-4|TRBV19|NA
CASSIAGSRLAKNIQYF
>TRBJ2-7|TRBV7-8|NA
CASSLAPWHEQYF
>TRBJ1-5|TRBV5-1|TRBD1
CASSLGSGGYQPQHF
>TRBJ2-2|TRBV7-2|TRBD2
CASSSTSGSRTGELFF
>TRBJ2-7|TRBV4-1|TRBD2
CASSQAGRAASGRREQYF
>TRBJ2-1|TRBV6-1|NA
CASSERAGPSSYNEQFF
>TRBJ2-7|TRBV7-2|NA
CASSFSGNSYEQYF
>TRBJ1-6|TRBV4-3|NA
CASSQSRQDSPLHF
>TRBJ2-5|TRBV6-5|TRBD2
CASSYFLAGQETQYF
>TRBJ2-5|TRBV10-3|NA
CAISAPGTRETQYF
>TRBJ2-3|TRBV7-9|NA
CASSFPLVGSDTQYF
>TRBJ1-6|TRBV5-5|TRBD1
CASSTQTGGSYSPLHF
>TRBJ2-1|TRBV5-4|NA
CASSQGGVGRLPYNEQFF
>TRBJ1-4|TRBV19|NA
CASNSLWQGEEKLFF
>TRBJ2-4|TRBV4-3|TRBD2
CASSPGLAGAGLAKNIQYF
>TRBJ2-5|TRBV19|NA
CASSIGADPGETQYF
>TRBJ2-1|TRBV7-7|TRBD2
CASSRLAGGGHEQFF
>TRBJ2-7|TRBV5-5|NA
CASTRGGAGEQYF
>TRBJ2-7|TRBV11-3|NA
CASSLVTGPGYEQYF
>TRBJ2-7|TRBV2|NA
CASRDSFYEQYF
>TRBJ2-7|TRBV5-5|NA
CASSLRAGEQYF
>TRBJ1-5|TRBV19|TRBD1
CASSPLGFRQGASNQPQHF
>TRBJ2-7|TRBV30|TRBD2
CAWSVLGLAGTDEQYF
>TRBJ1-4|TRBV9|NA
CASTRGIATNEKLFF
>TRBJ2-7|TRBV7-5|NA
CARSPTGRTPYEQYF
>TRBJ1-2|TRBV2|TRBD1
CASSGTAYGYTF
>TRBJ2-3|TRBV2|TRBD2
CASTLRAGGVADTQYF
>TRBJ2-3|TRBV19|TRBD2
CASTYLAGTASTDTQYF
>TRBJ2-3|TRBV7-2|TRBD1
CASSPGTGGRDTQYF
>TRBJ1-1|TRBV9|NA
CASSPRGAMNTEAFF
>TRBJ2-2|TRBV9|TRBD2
CASAGTGGRTGELFF
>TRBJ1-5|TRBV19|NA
CASSTVTGSRNQPQHF
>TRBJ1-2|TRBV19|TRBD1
CASSPQGKGGYGYTF
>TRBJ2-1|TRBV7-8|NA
CASSLARPSLGQFF